These T cell receptor beta chains were read from a single sample in a study of glioma-infiltrating T cells. MiXCR, run by TCRdb on the multiplex PCR reads, gives a single entry per CDR3 protein. The sample gives 17,000 or so distinct CDR3 sequences, 58% of which show up once; around two fifths is in the top ten. The sample comprised glioma tissue, nonneoplastic brain tissue, or PBMCs (not recorded which). The origin of the receptors is a human donor with low-grade glioma or glioblastoma, undergoing nonglioma brain surgery, or in good health (not recorded which). CDR3s include the opening cysteine and the closing phenylalanine or tryptophan. A D gene is named only where the DNA matches it firmly.

d_call j_call v_call cdr3_aa
NA TRBJ1-1 TRBV5-4 CASSPGQNTEAFF
TRBD2 TRBJ2-3 TRBV6-1 CASSEYGLASRNTQYF
NA TRBJ2-4 TRBV6-2/TRBV6-3 CASTSLAKNIQYF
TRBD1 TRBJ1-1 TRBV6-1 CASTLTGGWTEAFF
NA TRBJ1-1 TRBV2 CASSPDWNTEAFF
NA TRBJ2-7 TRBV6-1 CASSERPREEYF
NA TRBJ1-1 TRBV2 CASSERPNTEAFF
NA TRBJ2-7 TRBV20-1 CSALVPRGSYEQYF
TRBD2 TRBJ2-1 TRBV27 CASSLKRGGGGNEQFF
TRBD2 TRBJ2-3 TRBV11-3 CASSLTGWLAGGPGDTQYF
NA TRBJ2-1 TRBV6-1 CASSTVSREQFF
TRBD1 TRBJ1-1 TRBV2 CASPRQGTTEAFF
TRBD2 TRBJ2-7 TRBV28 CASSPQGLAGGDEQYF
NA TRBJ2-1 TRBV27 CASRRAGVIYNEQFF
NA TRBJ2-5 TRBV6-2/TRBV6-3 CASSSLPETQYF
NA TRBJ2-2 TRBV27 CASSLGVQASNTGELFF
NA TRBJ2-1 TRBV7-6 CASSLVTGWNEQFF
NA TRBJ2-7 TRBV6-1 CASSKGQHNYEQYF
NA TRBJ1-1 TRBV20-1 CSARDLVNTEAFF
TRBD1 TRBJ2-7 TRBV28 CAGSLPMDRSSYEQYF
NA TRBJ2-3 TRBV6-2/TRBV6-3 CASKRDADTQYF
NA TRBJ1-3 TRBV7-2 CASSPQGAGTGNTIYF
NA TRBJ1-2 TRBV4-3 CASSHSGDGYTF
NA TRBJ2-3 TRBV29-1 CSVGKATDTQYF
TRBD1 TRBJ2-7 TRBV6-5 CASSPTGQAPYEQYF
NA TRBJ2-7 TRBV6-1 CASSPSWGQRYYEQYF
NA TRBJ1-2 TRBV29-1 CSLGEGGGYTF
NA TRBJ2-1 TRBV6-2/TRBV6-3 CASSYSGPTNEQFF
NA TRBJ1-5 TRBV18 CASSDSSSQPQHF
NA TRBJ2-1 TRBV20-1 CSARSAPTSNNEQFF
TRBD1 TRBJ2-7 TRBV5-5 CASSAQTGSYEQYF
NA TRBJ2-7 TRBV27 CASSYGRSSSYEQYF
TRBD1 TRBJ2-7 TRBV4-1 CASSQESQGTGDPPRKF
TRBD1 TRBJ1-1 TRBV27 CAGSRQGTVTEAFF
TRBD1 TRBJ2-1 TRBV5-6 CASSQTGGASSYNEQFF
TRBD2 TRBJ2-5 TRBV5-4 CASSFTSAQETQYF
NA TRBJ2-5 TRBV7-6 CASSRGLQETQYF
NA TRBJ1-1 TRBV6-6 CASSYKGQITEAFF
NA TRBJ2-7 TRBV6-6 CASSGQVTYEQYF
NA TRBJ1-5 TRBV20-1 CSARGRFSNQPQHF